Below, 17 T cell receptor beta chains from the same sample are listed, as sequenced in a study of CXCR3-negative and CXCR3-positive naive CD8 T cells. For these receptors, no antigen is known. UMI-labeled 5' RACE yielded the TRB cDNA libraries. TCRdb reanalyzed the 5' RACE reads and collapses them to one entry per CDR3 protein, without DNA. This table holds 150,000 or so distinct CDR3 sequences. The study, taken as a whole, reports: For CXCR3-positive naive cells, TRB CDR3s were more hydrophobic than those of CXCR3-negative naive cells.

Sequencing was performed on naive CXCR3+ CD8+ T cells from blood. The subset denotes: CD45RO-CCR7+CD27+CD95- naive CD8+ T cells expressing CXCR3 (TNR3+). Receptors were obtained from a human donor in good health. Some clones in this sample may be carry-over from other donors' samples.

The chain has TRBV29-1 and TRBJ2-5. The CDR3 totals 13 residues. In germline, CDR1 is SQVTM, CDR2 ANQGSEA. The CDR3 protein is CSVLKTYQETQYF.

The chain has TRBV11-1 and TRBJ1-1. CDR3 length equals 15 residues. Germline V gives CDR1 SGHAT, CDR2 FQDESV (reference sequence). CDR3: CASSLHQQLNTEAFF.

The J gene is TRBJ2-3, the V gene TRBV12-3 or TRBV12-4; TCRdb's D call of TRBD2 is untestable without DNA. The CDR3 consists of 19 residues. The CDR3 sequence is CASSRWRLAGVLSTDTQYF.

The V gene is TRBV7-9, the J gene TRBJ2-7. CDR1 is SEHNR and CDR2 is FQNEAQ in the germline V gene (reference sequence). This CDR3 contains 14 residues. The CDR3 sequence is CASSPTRSPYEQYF.

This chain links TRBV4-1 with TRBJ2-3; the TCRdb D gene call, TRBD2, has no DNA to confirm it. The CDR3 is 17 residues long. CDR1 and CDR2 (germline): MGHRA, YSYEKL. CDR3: CASSQFGGAGGTDTQYF.

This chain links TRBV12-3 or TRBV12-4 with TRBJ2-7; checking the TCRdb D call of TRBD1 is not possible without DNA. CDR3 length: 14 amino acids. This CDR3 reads CASSQNPGHYEQYF.

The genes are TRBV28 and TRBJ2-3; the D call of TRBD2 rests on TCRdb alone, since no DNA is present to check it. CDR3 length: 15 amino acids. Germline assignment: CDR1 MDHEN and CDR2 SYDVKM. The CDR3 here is CASSVEGGSTDTQYF.

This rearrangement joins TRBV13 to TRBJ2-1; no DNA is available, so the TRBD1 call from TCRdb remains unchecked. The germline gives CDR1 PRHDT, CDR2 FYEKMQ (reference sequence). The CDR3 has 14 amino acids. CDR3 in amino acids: CASSSTDTAGEQFF.

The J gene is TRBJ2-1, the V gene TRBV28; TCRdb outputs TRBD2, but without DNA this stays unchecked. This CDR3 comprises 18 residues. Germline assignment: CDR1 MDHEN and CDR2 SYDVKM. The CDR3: CASSLAGLAGGPSDEQFF.

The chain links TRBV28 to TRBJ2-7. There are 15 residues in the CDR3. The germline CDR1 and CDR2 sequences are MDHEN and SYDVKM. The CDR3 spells CASRGIGNPSYEQYF.

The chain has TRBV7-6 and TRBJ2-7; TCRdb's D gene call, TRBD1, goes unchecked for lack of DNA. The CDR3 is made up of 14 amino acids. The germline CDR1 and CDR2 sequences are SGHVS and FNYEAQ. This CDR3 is CASSHEAGGYEQYF.

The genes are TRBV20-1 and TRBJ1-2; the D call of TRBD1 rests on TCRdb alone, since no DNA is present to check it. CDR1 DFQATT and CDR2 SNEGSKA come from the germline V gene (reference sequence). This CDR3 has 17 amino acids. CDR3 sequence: CSARAPPLQGVGYGYTF.

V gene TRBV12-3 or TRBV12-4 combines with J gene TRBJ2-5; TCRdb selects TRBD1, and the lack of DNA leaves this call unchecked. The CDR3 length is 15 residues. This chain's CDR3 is CASSLGGGVQETQYF.

The CDR3: CSVVKTGEDEKLFF. V usage is TRBV29-1 and J usage is TRBJ1-4; TCRdb proposes TRBD1, but this gene call is untestable without DNA. Per germline, CDR1 SQVTM and CDR2 ANQGSEA. CDR3 length: 14 residues.

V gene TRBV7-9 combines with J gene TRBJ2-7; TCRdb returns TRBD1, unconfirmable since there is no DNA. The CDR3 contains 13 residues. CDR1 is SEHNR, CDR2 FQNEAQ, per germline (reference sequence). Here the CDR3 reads CASSLGASAEQYF. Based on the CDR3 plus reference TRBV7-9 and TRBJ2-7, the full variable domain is DTGVSQNPRHKITKRGQNVTFRCDPISEHNRLYWYRQTLGQGPEFLTYFQNEAQLEKSRLLSDRFSAERPKGSFSTLEIQRTEQGDSAMYLCASSLGASAEQYFGPGTRLTVT.

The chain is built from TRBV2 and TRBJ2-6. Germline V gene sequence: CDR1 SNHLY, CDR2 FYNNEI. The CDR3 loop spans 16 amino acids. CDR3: CASSGSGSSGANVLTF.

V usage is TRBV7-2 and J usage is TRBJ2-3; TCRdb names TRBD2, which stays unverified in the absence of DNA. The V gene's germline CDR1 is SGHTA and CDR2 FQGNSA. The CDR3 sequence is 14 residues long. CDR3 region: CASSLVVSGDTQYF.